This T cell receptor (beta chain) was obtained from a study of metastatic and nonmetastatic thyroid tumors. Thyroid surgery was performed in patients who had received no treatment beforehand. By proportion, this clone is medium-sized. Its antigen is not identified. Trimming took 6 bases from V and 11 from J, leaving 16 bases between them. This CDR3 has 12 amino acids. The germline CDR1 and CDR2 sequences are MNHNS and SASEGT. With MiXCR, TCRdb reprocessed the PCR reads. The sample shows 37,000 or so clones, roughly 17% of them seen only once. The study, taken as a whole, reports: A significant increase in TCR beta diversity was reportedly seen in malignant thyroid tumors relative to benign nodules, in blood and tumor.

The chain uses TRBV6-1 and TRBJ1-2, with D perhaps matching TRBD1 (6 bases). The TCR comes from a male donor with papillary thyroid cancer or a benign thyroid nodule (not recorded which). Some clones in this sample may be carry-over from other donors' samples. Sample: blood. CDR3 region: CASRLRDTLYTF. The DNA for the CDR3 is TGTGCCAGCAGGTTGCGGGACACCTTATACACCTTC.